Below, 14 T cell receptor beta chains from the same sample are listed, as sequenced in a study of vaccination and CD4 T cells after COVID-19. Their specific antigens are unknown. Sequencing of cultured CD4+ T cell DNA used the Oncomine TCR Beta short-read assay. MiXCR was run by TCRdb on the PCR reads, yielding one entry per CDR3 protein. Of about 19,000 distinct CDR3 sequences in the sample, 30% to 40% were seen once. The treatment was: roughly 11-day PBMC culture with coronavirus spike peptide pools or control peptides (ViraFEST assay). Sequenced: cultured CD4+ T cells from blood. These receptor sequences come from a human donor with COVID-19.

The chain couples TRBV6-5 to TRBJ2-3, with D possibly being TRBD1 or TRBD2 (5 bases each). The CDR3 runs to 15 residues. Germline loops: CDR1 MNHEY, CDR2 SVGAGI. Trimming took 0 bases from V and 9 from J, leaving 16 bases between them. The CDR3 DNA reads as TGTGCCAGCAGTTACTCAACCGCTTGGTGGGGGACGCAGTATTTT. This codes for CASSYSTAWWGTQYF.

The sample holds a few counts of this clonotype. The chain combines TRBV6-1 with TRBJ1-5, with 10 nucleotides matching TRBD1. The CDR3 runs 19 residues. V lost 9 bases to trimming and J lost 0 bases; unmatched junction nucleotides: 17. Germline V gives CDR1 MNHNS, CDR2 SASEGT. The CDR3 DNA follows: TGTGCCAGGCCAGGCACCTCGGACAGGGGGAAATATAGCAATCAGCCCCAGCATTTT. Translating gives CARPGTSDRGKYSNQPQHF.

This clonotype was detected a few times. This chain uses TRBV10-3 with TRBJ1-2; a weak D match, TRBD1 (6 bases). The CDR3 sequence is 12 residues long. Looked up from germline, CDR1 is ENHRY and CDR2 is SYGVKD. The germline V and J ends were trimmed by 10 bases and 3 bases, with 12 bases remaining between them. This CDR3 is CASSEGDYGYTF. The CDR3 bases are TGTGCCAGCAGCGAGGGGGACTATGGCTACACCTTC.

The chain is built from TRBV10-3 and TRBJ2-7, with 10 bases fitting TRBD2. The CDR3 is 16 amino acids. Germline V CDR1 and CDR2: ENHRY, SYGVKD. V lost 3 bases to trimming and J lost 4 bases; unmatched junction nucleotides: 9. CDR3 DNA sequence: TGTGCCATCAGTGATCTCAGCCGTAGCGGGGGGTACGAGCAGTACTTC. Amino acid sequence: CAISDLSRSGGYEQYF.

This clonotype showed up just a few times. The chain couples TRBV5-1 to TRBJ1-1; D might be TRBD1 (6 bases). The length of the CDR3 is 12 residues. CDR1 is SGHRS, CDR2 YFSETQ, per germline. Trimming stripped 0 bases from V and 6 bases from J, with 6 bases between. CDR3 DNA: TGCGCCAGCAGCTTGGAGGGGGCTGAAGCTTTCTTT. Encoded protein: CASSLEGAEAFF. Supplemented by reference TRBV5-1 and TRBJ1-1, the full variable domain reads KAGVTQTPRYLIKTRGQQVTLSCSPISGHRSVSWYQQTPGQGLQFLFEYFSETQRNKGNFPGRFSGRQFSNSRSEMNVSTLELGDSALYLCASSLEGAEAFFGQGTRLTVV.

The gene calls are TRBV5-1 and TRBJ2-5, with D possibly matching TRBD1 (6 bases). Trimming removed 4 bases at V and 5 bases at J, with 18 bases between. CDR1 is SGHRS and CDR2 is YFSETQ in the germline V gene. The CDR3 has 15 residues. CDR3 in DNA: TGCGCCAGCAGCCCCGGCAGGGGATTGAGGGAGACCCAGTACTTC. Residues: CASSPGRGLRETQYF.

The genes are TRBV7-2 and TRBJ2-2, with 8 bases fitting TRBD2. The CDR3 covers 17 residues. Germline V lookup: CDR1 SGHTA, CDR2 FQGNSA. With V trimmed by 2 bases and J by 4 bases, 9 bases remained unmatched. The CDR3 nucleotides are TGTGCCAGCAGCTTACACCCGGGACTAGTGCGCACCGGGGAGCTGTTTTTT. This codes for CASSLHPGLVRTGELFF.

J is TRBJ1-5 and V is TRBV21-1. TRBV21-1 is a pseudogene segment. This CDR3 comprises 14 residues. The CDR3 region is CASSKGGQPGPQHF. The CDR3 DNA reads as TGTGCCAGCAGCAAAGGCGGCCAGCCTGGGCCCCAGCATTTT.

The V call is TRBV7-3, the J call TRBJ1-2; D is unresolved. The CDR3 length is 14 residues. Germline V CDR1 and CDR2: SGHTA, FQGTGA. With 1 base removed from V and 3 bases from J, the gap between germline ends came to 9 bases. The CDR3 reads CASSLSGSDYGYTF. CDR3 DNA: TGTGCCAGCAGCTTAAGCGGTTCAGACTATGGCTACACCTTC.

This clonotype is medium-sized within its sample. The gene calls are TRBV6-1 and TRBJ1-3, with D perhaps TRBD1 (5 bases). The length of the CDR3 is 15 residues. Trimming cost V 4 bases and J 4 bases, with 14 bases left between them. The germline V gene encodes CDR1 MNHNS and CDR2 SASEGT. The CDR3 region has the DNA TGTGCCAGCAGTGCAACTCAGGGCACCGGAAACACCATATATTTT. This gives the protein CASSATQGTGNTIYF.

The genes are TRBV19 and TRBJ2-1; perhaps TRBD1 as D (5 bases). The CDR3 contains 14 residues. V was pared by 5 bases and J by 1 base, with 9 bases between. CDR1 is LNHDA and CDR2 is SQIVND in the germline V gene (reference sequence). The CDR3 region has the DNA TGTGCCAGTAGTTTTCGACAGTCCTACAATGAGCAGTTCTTC. Translating gives CASSFRQSYNEQFF. Together with reference TRBV19 and TRBJ2-1, the CDR3 gives the full variable domain: DGGITQSPKYLFRKEGQNVTLSCEQNLNHDAMYWYRQDPGQGLRLIYYSQIVNDFQKGDIAEGYSVSREKKESFPLTVTSAQKNPTAFYLCASSFRQSYNEQFFGPGTRLTVL.

The chain has TRBV7-6 and TRBJ1-3, with 9 bases aligning to TRBD1. Germline V gives CDR1 SGHVS, CDR2 FNYEAQ. The CDR3 consists of 17 residues. Trimming removed 8 bases from V and 3 bases from J; junction bases left unmatched: 14. This CDR3 reads CASASGTGLASGNTIYF. Written as DNA, the CDR3 is TGTGCCAGCGCATCCGGGACAGGGCTCGCTAGTGGAAACACCATATATTTT.

Worth noting for this clonotype: A clone one base away is much larger, so this may be a read error. J is TRBJ1-5 and V is TRBV29-1, with a possible D match to TRBD1 (6 bases). There are 13 residues in the CDR3. Germline V gene lookup returns CDR1 SQVTM and CDR2 ANQGSEA. The CDR3 coding sequence is TGCAACGCCCGGGACAACTACAATCAGCCCCAGCATTTT. This codes for CNARDNYNQPQHF.

This clonotype came up a few times. V usage is TRBV27 and J usage is TRBJ1-2; tentative D call: TRBD1 (5 bases). Trimming shortened V by 6 bases and J by 5 bases, and 13 bases separated the two germline ends. From germline, CDR1 is MNHEY and CDR2 SMNVEV (reference sequence). The CDR3 extends over 13 amino acids. The CDR3 sequence is CASSSGPIYGYTF. CDR3 nucleotide sequence: TGTGCCAGCAGCTCGGGACCAATATATGGCTACACCTTC.